This TCR beta chain was sequenced during a study of regulatory T cells in long-lasting Graves disease. The CDR3 is 13 residues long. V was shortened by 1 base and J by 0 bases, with 6 bases between the two germline ends. Germline values: CDR1 GTSNPN, CDR2 SVGIG (reference sequence). Noted time point: newly diagnosed GD, antithyroid drugs for less than 3 months. Following extraction of RNA from PBMCs, that RNA was used to make the TCR library. Each of the patients was recruited from an endocrinology department situated in Xi'an, China. With iRepertoire HTBI primers and Arm-PCR of CDR3 regions, TCR beta libraries were built. TCRdb processed the multiplex PCR reads anew with MiXCR; each CDR3 protein has one entry. The top ten clones hold around 18% of a sample with under 800,000 distinct CDR3 sequences, roughly 16% of them seen once. The study's findings and limits: Rather than thyroid tissue, only peripheral blood underwent study.

This clonotype has at least ten counts. Its antigen remains unidentified. The same sample was also used in a study of T cells in Graves' hyperthyroidism and ophthalmopathy. That work adds: Through a model of 13 V-J features, ophthalmopathy was separated from stable hyperthyroidism.

The receptor comes from a woman in her 30s with Graves disease. Source: peripheral blood mononuclear cells (PBMCs), taken at new diagnosis, from a patient treated with antithyroid drugs. The genes are TRBV30 and TRBJ1-1; no clear D. The CDR3 sequence: CAWSGLLNTEAFF. In DNA, the CDR3 is TGTGCCTGGAGTGGCCTTTTGAACACTGAAGCTTTCTTT.